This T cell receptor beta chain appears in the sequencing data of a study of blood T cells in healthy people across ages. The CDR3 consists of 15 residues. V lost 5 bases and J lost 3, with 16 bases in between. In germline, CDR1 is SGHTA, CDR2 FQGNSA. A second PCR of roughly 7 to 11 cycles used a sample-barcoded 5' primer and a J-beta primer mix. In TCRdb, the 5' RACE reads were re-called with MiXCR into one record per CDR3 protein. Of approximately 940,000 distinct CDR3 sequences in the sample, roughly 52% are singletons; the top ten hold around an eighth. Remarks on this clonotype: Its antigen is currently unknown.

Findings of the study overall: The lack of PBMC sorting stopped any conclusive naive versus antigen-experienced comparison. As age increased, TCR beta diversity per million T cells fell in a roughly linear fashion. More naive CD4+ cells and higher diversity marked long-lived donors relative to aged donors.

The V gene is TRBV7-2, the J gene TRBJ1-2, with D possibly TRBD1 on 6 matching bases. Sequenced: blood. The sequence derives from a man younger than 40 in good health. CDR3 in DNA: TGTGCCAGCAGCCAATACAGGGCTCAAGACTATGGCTACACCTTC. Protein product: CASSQYRAQDYGYTF.